Listed below are T cell receptor beta chains from one sample, sequenced in a study of T cells in Graves' hyperthyroidism and ophthalmopathy. TCRdb re-called the multiplex PCR reads with MiXCR, one entry per CDR3 protein. The top ten hold 11% of the sample, which has roughly 520,000 distinct CDR3 sequences, around 22% seen once. What was sequenced was blood. These receptors originate from a woman aged 25 to 39 with Graves' ophthalmopathy. Each CDR3 is given with its conserved first and last residue. A D gene is named only where the DNA matches it firmly. Some rows mark clone size as missing; the rest say once, few, many or name a class of expanded clone.

TRBJ2-4	TRBV6-2/TRBV6-3	-	-	CASSLPGTLADIQYF	TGTGCCAGCAGTCTCCCCGGGACCTTAGCGGACATTCAGTACTTC
TRBJ2-3	TRBV6-1	-	-	CASSERGHRLGKYF	TGTGCCAGCAGTGAACGAGGACACAGATTGGGGAAGTATTTT
TRBJ1-2	TRBV4-2	TRBD1	-	CASSQDPTGLGYGYTF	TGTGCCAGCAGCCAAGACCCGACAGGGCTGGGCTATGGCTACACCTTC
TRBJ1-5	TRBV19	-	many	CASSIDPRLRNQPQHF	TGTGCCAGTAGTATAGATCCTAGGCTACGCAATCAGCCCCAGCATTTT
TRBJ2-2	TRBV7-3	TRBD1	few	CASSSGTGQGSGELFF	TGTGCCAGCAGCTCGGGGACGGGACAGGGATCCGGGGAGCTGTTTTTT
TRBJ2-7	TRBV11-2	-	few	CASSLHLPGDYEQYF	TGTGCCAGCAGCTTACACCTACCCGGTGACTACGAGCAGTACTTC
TRBJ2-3	TRBV11-3	-	-	CASSLVVIYTTDGTDTQYF	TGTGCCAGCAGCTTAGTTGTTATATATACGACAGATGGCACAGATACGCAGTATTTT
TRBJ2-7	TRBV7-6	-	few	CASSSSTASYEQYF	TGTGCCAGCAGCTCCTCGACAGCCTCCTACGAGCAGTACTTC
TRBJ2-5	TRBV5-1	-	few	CASSGGQPQETQYF	TGCGCCAGCAGCGGGGGACAACCTCAAGAGACCCAGTACTTC
TRBJ2-5	TRBV6-1	TRBD2	medium-sized	CASSELAGAMGQETQYF	TGTGCCAGCAGTGAACTAGCGGGGGCGATGGGGCAAGAGACCCAGTACTTC
TRBJ2-7	TRBV2	-	many	CASRARDLGSYEQYF	TGTGCCAGCAGGGCGCGGGACCTCGGCTCCTACGAGCAGTACTTC
TRBJ2-7	TRBV5-1	-	many	CASSLEGGALYEQYF	TGCGCCAGCAGCTTGGAGGGGGGCGCCCTCTACGAGCAGTACTTC
TRBJ2-5	TRBV28	-	-	CASSNTIQETQYF	TGTGCCAGCAGTAACACGATCCAAGAGACCCAGTACTTC
TRBJ1-1	TRBV13	-	-	CASSLVAVPSMNTEAFF	TGTGCCAGCAGCTTAGTGGCAGTACCGAGCATGAACACTGAAGCTTTCTTT
TRBJ2-7	TRBV27	-	few	CASSSLRFRAPYEQYF	TGTGCCAGCAGTTCACTCCGCTTCCGGGCCCCATACGAGCAGTACTTC
TRBJ1-1	TRBV28	-	-	CASSHTYRNTEAFF	TGTGCCAGCAGTCACACCTACAGGAACACTGAAGCTTTCTTT
TRBJ2-7	TRBV7-6	-	many	CASSLGSGTKYEQYF	TGTGCCAGCAGCTTAGGTTCGGGGACCAAGTACGAGCAGTACTTC
TRBJ2-6	TRBV12-3/TRBV12-4	TRBD1	-	CASSYPGDRNSGANVLTF	TGTGCCAGCAGCTACCCCGGGGACAGGAACTCTGGGGCCAACGTCCTGACTTTC
TRBJ1-5	TRBV12-3/TRBV12-4	TRBD1	few	CASSIRDRNQPQHF	TGTGCCAGCAGTATCCGGGACAGAAATCAGCCCCAGCATTTT
TRBJ1-6	TRBV11-1	-	-	CAISELGSSYNSPLHF	TGTGCCATCAGTGAACTGGGAAGCTCCTATAATTCACCCCTCCACTTT
TRBJ2-5	TRBV20-1	-	few	CSASPLQETQYF	TGCAGTGCTAGTCCCTTACAAGAGACCCAGTACTTC
TRBJ1-1	TRBV24-1	TRBD1	many	CATSDRGQSAFF	TGTGCCACCAGTGATAGGGGACAGTCAGCTTTCTTT
TRBJ2-7	TRBV2	-	many	CASTEGRFEPLEQYF	TGTGCCAGCACCGAGGGTCGCTTTGAACCCCTCGAGCAGTACTTC
TRBJ1-1	TRBV5-1	TRBD1	once	CASSLDRGRATEAFF	TGCGCCAGCAGCTTGGACAGGGGGCGTGCCACTGAAGCTTTCTTT
TRBJ1-1	TRBV4-1	TRBD1	-	CASSQGYRGQLLFF	TGCGCCAGCAGCCAAGGTTACAGGGGGCAACTTCTTTTCTTT
TRBJ1-2	TRBV6-1	-	-	CASTHGREVGYTF	TGTGCCAGCACCCACGGGAGGGAGGTTGGCTACACCTTC
TRBJ1-5	TRBV30	-	many	CAWSSGNQPQHF	TGTGCCTGGAGTTCGGGGAATCAGCCCCAGCATTTT
TRBJ2-7	TRBV20-1	-	few	CSARDPSLSYEQYF	TGCAGTGCTAGAGATCCTAGCCTTTCCTACGAGCAGTACTTC
TRBJ2-5	TRBV6-1	TRBD2	many	CASSGSGGAETQYF	TGTGCCAGCAGTGGTAGCGGGGGGGCGGAGACCCAGTACTTC
TRBJ2-7	TRBV27	TRBD1	many	CASSLGQDAYEQYF	TGTGCCAGCAGTTTGGGACAGGACGCCTACGAGCAGTACTTC
TRBJ1-1	TRBV20-1	-	many	CSAPNRLKNTEAFF	TGCAGTGCTCCCAACAGGTTGAAGAACACTGAAGCTTTCTTT
TRBJ1-2	TRBV3-1	-	many	CASSQESGESNYGYTF	TGTGCCAGCAGCCAAGAGTCGGGGGAGTCTAACTATGGCTACACCTTC
TRBJ2-5	TRBV12-3/TRBV12-4	TRBD2	-	CASSFGGRDETQYF	TGTGCCAGCAGTTTTGGCGGGAGGGATGAGACCCAGTACTTC
TRBJ1-1	TRBV13	TRBD1	many	CASSLIPGQGAGEAFF	TGTGCCAGCAGCTTAATCCCGGGACAGGGGGCAGGTGAAGCTTTCTTT
TRBJ1-3	TRBV7-2	-	many	CASSLAGTVSSGNTIYF	TGTGCCAGCAGCTTAGCCGGGACGGTGTCATCCGGAAACACCATATATTTT
TRBJ2-7	TRBV29-1	-	many	CSVGPGLRAYEQYF	TGCAGCGTAGGCCCGGGACTGCGTGCCTACGAGCAGTACTTC
TRBJ2-7	TRBV11-2	-	many	CASSDGYEQYF	TGTGCCAGCAGTGACGGATACGAGCAGTACTTC
TRBJ2-5	TRBV6-5	TRBD2	many	CASSTGLSGGSQETQYF	TGTGCCAGCAGTACGGGACTAAGCGGGGGGAGCCAAGAGACCCAGTACTTC
TRBJ2-2	TRBV30	TRBD1	many	CAWSFGTGVSGELFF	TGTGCCTGGAGTTTTGGGACAGGGGTCTCCGGGGAGCTGTTTTTT
TRBJ2-3	TRBV11-1	-	many	CASSLDLGRSTDTQYF	TGTGCCAGCAGCTTAGATCTGGGGCGTAGCACAGATACGCAGTATTTT
TRBJ1-3	TRBV6-5	-	many	CASSYSREITGNTIYF	TGTGCCAGCAGTTACTCGAGGGAGATAACTGGAAACACCATATATTTT
TRBJ1-2	TRBV6-5	-	few	CASSSPGRQAYGYTF	TGTGCCAGCAGTTCCCCGGGGAGGCAAGCCTATGGCTACACCTTC
TRBJ2-7	TRBV12-3/TRBV12-4	-	-	CASSFPWDTRGAYEQYF	TGTGCCAGCAGTTTCCCCTGGGACACCAGAGGAGCCTACGAGCAGTACTTC
TRBJ1-2	TRBV12-3/TRBV12-4	-	many	CASSLVRDRTYGYTF	TGTGCCAGCAGTTTAGTTCGAGACAGAACCTATGGCTACACCTTC
TRBJ1-2	TRBV27	TRBD1	many	CASSQEGQPYGYTF	TGTGCCAGCAGTCAGGAGGGACAGCCCTATGGCTACACCTTC
TRBJ1-1	TRBV18	-	many	CASSPMENTEAFF	TGTGCCAGCTCACCAATGGAGAACACTGAAGCTTTCTTT
TRBJ2-2	TRBV12-3/TRBV12-4	-	-	CASSLRGIGELFF	TGTGCCAGCAGTTTACGGGGGATCGGGGAGCTGTTTTTT
TRBJ1-5	TRBV28	-	many	CASSSHRTVSNQPQHF	TGTGCCAGCAGTTCTCACCGGACAGTTAGCAATCAGCCCCAGCATTTT
TRBJ2-2	TRBV11-1	-	many	CAGSPRVLTGELFF	TGTGCCGGCAGCCCGCGGGTCCTTACCGGGGAGCTGTTTTTT
TRBJ2-7	TRBV6-1	-	-	CASSEGFTYEQYF	TGTGCCAGCAGTGAAGGGTTCACCTACGAGCAGTACTTC
TRBJ1-3	TRBV12-3/TRBV12-4	-	many	CASMDTSGNTIYF	TGTGCCAGCATGGACACCTCTGGAAACACCATATATTTT